The 14 T cell receptor beta chains below were found in one sample sequenced in a study of control samples from healthy donors and cancer patients. The assay was immunoSEQ multiplex PCR, and TCRdb's table has in-frame clones only and misses some. The data show 100,000 to 150,000 clones, about nine tenths seen once. Source material: blood. The origin of the receptors is a man aged 40-55 years in good health.

V and J are TRBV18 and TRBJ1-3, with TRBD1 identical over 7 bases. Looked up from germline, CDR1 is KGHSH and CDR2 is LQKENI. V gave up 1 base and J gave up 8 bases; unmatched junction bases: 11. CDR3 length: 16 residues. CDR3 bases: TGTGCCAGCTCACCACTATCGGGACAGCGAATAGACACCATATATTTT. Translated, it gives CASSPLSGQRIDTIYF.

This chain joins TRBV6-5 and TRBJ2-3; D not certain. The germline V and J ends were trimmed by 2 bases and 0 bases, with 6 bases remaining between them. The CDR3 covers 14 residues. Germline V lookup: CDR1 MNHEY, CDR2 SVGAGI. The CDR3 sequence: CASSYDGSTDTQYF. The CDR3 coding sequence is TGTGCCAGCAGTTACGACGGGAGCACAGATACGCAGTATTTT.

In this sample, this clone turned up a few times. This chain joins TRBV10-1 and TRBJ2-2; 7 nucleotides match TRBD2. The V segment lost 6 bases and the J segment 2 bases; nucleotides outside the gene matches: 6. CDR3 length equals 15 residues. The germline gives CDR1 WNHNN, CDR2 SYGVQD (reference sequence). CDR3 nucleotides: TGCGCCAGCAGCTTCGGCGGGGGTAACACCGGGGAGCTGTTTTTT. It codes for CASSFGGGNTGELFF.

This chain joins TRBV6-1 and TRBJ2-1; 8 bases are shared with TRBD1. The CDR3 covers 13 residues. Germline V gene sequence: CDR1 MNHNS, CDR2 SASEGT. V lost 0 bases to trimming and J lost 11 bases; unmatched junction nucleotides: 3. CDR3 in DNA: TGTGCCAGCAGTGAAGCACAGGGGGTCCAGCAGTTCTTC. This gives the protein CASSEAQGVQQFF.

This clone was found a few times. The J gene is TRBJ2-7, the V gene TRBV3-1 (or the pseudogene TRBV3-2); TRBD2 might be the D (7 bases). Germline loops: CDR1 LGHDT, CDR2 YNNKEL (reference sequence). The CDR3 has 15 residues. Trimming removed 4 bases at V and 0 bases at J, with 13 bases between. The chain's CDR3 is CASSPSGQSSYEQYF. The CDR3 bases are TGTGCCAGCAGCCCTAGCGGACAGAGCTCCTACGAGCAGTACTTC.

V usage is TRBV19 and J usage is TRBJ2-7; D is unclear. Germline CDR1 is LNHDA and CDR2 is SQIVND (reference sequence). This CDR3 has 13 amino acids. Trimming removed 5 bases from V and 0 bases from J, with 8 bases in between. The CDR3 sequence is CASSPTNSYEQYF. In DNA, the CDR3 is TGTGCCAGTAGTCCAACTAACTCCTACGAGCAGTACTTC.

The gene calls are TRBV18 and TRBJ2-5, with 8 bases lining up with TRBD1. J lost 1 base, V lost 5 bases, and 6 bases had no gene match. This CDR3 has 15 amino acids. Germline loops: CDR1 KGHSH, CDR2 LQKENI. This CDR3 is CASSETGVGQETQYF. As DNA, the CDR3 is TGTGCCAGCTCAGAGACAGGGGTCGGCCAAGAGACCCAGTACTTC.

The CDR3 nucleotides read TGTGCCACCAGCGCCGGTCCCGATAAACTGTTTTTT. It translates to CATSAGPDKLFF. The rearrangement joins TRBV15 to TRBJ1-4; D ambiguous. V lost 5 bases, J lost 11 bases, and 12 bases lay in between. Germline V CDR1 and CDR2: LNHNV, YYDKDF (reference sequence). This CDR3 comprises 12 residues. The whole variable domain, remainder taken from reference TRBV15 and TRBJ1-4, is DAMVIQNPRYQVTQFGKPVTLSCSQTLNHNVMYWYQQKSSQAPKLLFHYYDKDFNNEADTPDNFQSRRPNTSFCFLDIRSPGLGDTAMYLCATSAGPDKLFFGSGTQLSVL.

This rearrangement joins TRBV2 to TRBJ2-3; D ambiguous. The germline CDR1 and CDR2 sequences are SNHLY and FYNNEI. Trimming pared 10 bases from V and 0 bases from J, leaving 11 bases between. The CDR3 contains 13 residues. CDR3 in DNA: TGTGCCACCATGGTGGCGAGCACAGATACGCAGTATTTT. Translating gives CATMVASTDTQYF.

The J gene is TRBJ2-5, the V gene TRBV2; 7 bases agree with TRBD1. This CDR3 comprises 14 residues. CDR1 is SNHLY, CDR2 FYNNEI, per germline. V trimming: 5 bases; J trimming: 8 bases; junction bases outside the gene matches: 11. CDR3 region: CASSYGQAKNTQYF. CDR3 bases: TGTGCCAGCAGTTACGGACAGGCCAAGAATACCCAGTACTTC.

The rearrangement joins TRBV5-4 to TRBJ2-7; 7 bases are shared with TRBD2. The germline gives CDR1 SGHNT, CDR2 YYREEE (reference sequence). The length of the CDR3 is 13 residues. The V segment lost 3 bases and the J segment 7 bases; nucleotides outside the gene matches: 7. The CDR3 reads CASSSRGVGEQYF. The CDR3 DNA is TGTGCCAGCAGCTCCCGGGGGGTAGGGGAGCAGTACTTC.

The chain combines TRBV12-3 or TRBV12-4 with TRBJ1-2; D uncertain. The CDR3 totals 13 residues. The V end was cut by 7 bases, the J end by 4 bases, with 13 bases between. The CDR3 bases are TGTGCCAGCACGGTAGAGGCAGTCTATGGCTACACCTTC. It encodes CASTVEAVYGYTF.

This clone has just one count. The chain uses TRBV9 and TRBJ1-1; 8 bases fit TRBD1. The J segment lost 0 bases and the V segment lost 1 base, leaving 5 bases of the junction unmatched. Germline CDR1 reads SGDLS; CDR2 reads YYNGEE. This CDR3 contains 16 residues. The CDR3 region has the DNA TGTGCCAGCAGCGTATGGGCAGGGGGCATGAACACTGAAGCTTTCTTT. As protein: CASSVWAGGMNTEAFF.

This clone has just one count. This chain joins TRBV30 and TRBJ2-7; no clear D. This CDR3 has 12 residues. The V gene lost 7 bases and the J gene lost 6 bases, with 16 bases spanning the gap. Germline CDR1 and CDR2: GTSNPN and SVGIG (reference sequence). CDR3 sequence (DNA): TGTGCCTCCTCTTTCTCGGGTGGCGAGCAGTACTTC. It translates to CASSFSGGEQYF. Combining the CDR3 with reference TRBV30 and TRBJ2-7 gives the whole variable domain SQTIHQWPATLVQPVGSPLSLECTVEGTSNPNLYWYRQAAGRGLQLLFYSVGIGQISSEVPQNLSASRPQDRQFILSSKKLLLSDSGFYLCASSFSGGEQYFGPGTRLTVT.